Following are 10 T cell receptor beta chains from one sample sequenced in a study of identical twins. One entry per CDR3 protein, called by TCRdb with MiXCR from the 5' RACE reads. The table has around 490,000 distinct CDR3 sequences, more than 20% seen once. In addition, the sample was reused for a study of yellow fever vaccine responses in identical twins.

Sequencing was done on a sample of CD4+ T cells sorted from blood. These receptors were obtained from a woman under 30 in good health.

The chain employs TRBV12-3 or TRBV12-4 and TRBJ1-3; 9 bases map to TRBD1. This CDR3 is 16 amino acids long. J gave up 3 bases and V 4 bases, and 7 bases lay outside the gene matches. The CDR3 nucleotides read TGTGCCAGCAGTTACAGGGGGCGCAGATATGGAAACACCATATATTTT. Amino acid sequence: CASSYRGRRYGNTIYF.

The J gene is TRBJ2-2, the V gene TRBV3-1; 11 positions match TRBD2. This CDR3 has 16 residues. J gave up 5 bases and V 0 bases, and 2 bases lay outside the gene matches. The germline gives CDR1 LGHDT, CDR2 YNNKEL (reference sequence). The CDR3 region has the DNA TGTGCCAGCAGCCAAGAAACTAGCGGGGGAACCGGGGAGCTGTTTTTT. It translates to CASSQETSGGTGELFF.

The J gene is TRBJ2-2, the V gene TRBV16, with 10 positions matching TRBD2. J was trimmed by 1 base and V by 5 bases; bases with no gene match: 4. This CDR3 has 16 amino acids. In germline, CDR1 is KGHSY, CDR2 FQNENV. CDR3 protein: CASSAGLAKNTGELFF. DNA of the CDR3: TGTGCCAGCAGCGCGGGACTAGCGAAGAACACCGGGGAGCTGTTTTTT.

This clonotype showed up just a few times. J is TRBJ2-5 and V is TRBV12-3 or TRBV12-4, with 7 bases identical to TRBD1. The J segment lost 4 bases and the V segment lost 3 bases, leaving 8 bases of the junction unmatched. There are 15 residues in the CDR3. Written as DNA, the CDR3 is TGTGCCAGCAGTTTCCGTCTGACAGGGTTAGAGACCCAGTACTTC. Its translation is CASSFRLTGLETQYF.

This clonotype was seen once. At one boundary the junction diverges from the germline segment, which might be a read error. The chain is built from TRBV24-1 and TRBJ2-5; 10 positions match TRBD2. Germline CDR1 is KGHDR and CDR2 is SFDVKD. This CDR3 is built from 18 residues. DNA for the CDR3: TGTGCCACCAATGATTTCGAACGGTCTAGCGGGGGAGGAGAGACCCAGTACTTC. The encoded protein is CATNDFERSSGGGETQYF.

This clonotype was seen more than once but under ten times. The rearrangement links TRBV2 to TRBJ1-4; perhaps TRBD1 as D (6 bases). Germline-derived CDR1 and CDR2 are SNHLY and FYNNEI. V was pared by 4 bases and J by 7 bases, with 13 bases between. The CDR3 length is 14 residues. CDR3 protein: CASSVEQGFEKLFF. The CDR3 coding sequence is TGTGCCAGCAGTGTCGAACAGGGCTTTGAAAAACTGTTTTTT.

This clonotype occurred a few times. The V and J genes are TRBV7-9 and TRBJ2-7; a possible D gene is TRBD2 (5 bases). CDR1 is SEHNR, CDR2 FQNEAQ, per germline (reference sequence). The CDR3 extends over 14 amino acids. V lost 5 bases and J lost 3, with 14 bases in between. The CDR3 coding sequence is TGTGCCAGCAGCACCCGGACGGACTTCTACGAGCAGTACTTC. Protein product: CASSTRTDFYEQYF.

The CDR3, as DNA: TGTGCCAGCAGCCCTAGCGGGTCGGACAGGATGAAATACAATGAGCAGTTCTTC. Residues: CASSPSGSDRMKYNEQFF. The chain links TRBV7-8 to TRBJ2-1; a weak D match, TRBD2 (8 bases). Germline V gives CDR1 SGHVS, CDR2 FQNEAQ. V was clipped by 5 bases and J by 4 bases, with 24 bases between them. There are 18 residues in the CDR3.

This sequence joins TRBV6-1 and TRBJ2-7, with D maybe TRBD2 (6 bases). V lost 10 bases to trimming and J lost 1 base, with 14 bases between them. Germline lookup yields CDR1 MNHNS and CDR2 SASEGT. CDR3 length: 13 amino acids. The chain's CDR3 is CATLGGMSYEQYF. The CDR3 bases are TGTGCCACCCTAGGCGGGATGTCCTACGAGCAGTACTTC.

This chain joins TRBV6-1 and TRBJ2-5; the D gene is possibly TRBD1 (5 bases). This CDR3 is built from 17 residues. Germline lookup yields CDR1 MNHNS and CDR2 SASEGT. The ends were cut back, 5 bases at V and 1 base at J, with 20 bases in the middle. CDR3 sequence: CASSHWGSNLFQETQYF. CDR3 nucleotide sequence: TGTGCCAGCAGTCATTGGGGCAGTAACCTTTTCCAAGAGACCCAGTACTTC.